The TCR beta chain under discussion was sequenced for a study of OX40 agonist ivuxolimab in advanced cancers. Clones were sequenced by immunoSEQ multiplex PCR, and TCRdb holds only the in-frame ones, with some missing. The table shows 70,000 to 95,000 clones, with less than 90% occurring only once. The CDR3 has 13 amino acids. The J segment lost 3 bases and the V segment lost 5 bases, leaving 3 bases of the junction unmatched. Germline V gene data show CDR1 as MNHNS and CDR2 as SASEGT. The receptor was derived from an adult with an advanced solid tumor such as melanoma, head and neck, liver or kidney cancer. The sample in question was CD4+ or CD8+ T cells sorted from blood, obtained in a trial of the OX40 agonist ivuxolimab. This rearrangement joins TRBV6-1 to TRBJ1-1, with 7 bases identical to TRBD1. CDR3 in DNA: TGTGCCAGCAGTTCCGGGACAGACACTGAAGCTTTCTTT. Translation: CASSSGTDTEAFF.